The rows below give T cell receptor beta chains drawn from one sample of a study of beta chain features in type 1 diabetes. Only in-frame clones appear in the TCRdb table, and some are missing; sequencing was by immunoSEQ multiplex PCR. Here the sample spans over 150,000 clones, 7.5% to 8.5% being singletons. The sample consisted of central memory CD4+ T cells from blood. These receptors all stem from a man younger than 35 with type 1 diabetes. CDR3s include the opening cysteine and the closing phenylalanine or tryptophan. Fields, in order: J gene, clone size, V gene, D gene, CDR3 protein, CDR3 DNA. A D gene is named only where the DNA matches it firmly. For some rows the clone size is stated as once, few or many, or as a class when expanded; others skip it.

TRBJ1-2,.,TRBV25-1,.,CASSDSGALRYGYTF,TGTGCCAGCAGTGATTCCGGTGCCCTACGGTATGGCTACACCTTC
TRBJ2-4,many,TRBV13,TRBD2,CASSTPERGNIQYF,TGTGCCAGCAGCACCCCGGAGCGGGGGAACATTCAGTACTTC
TRBJ2-6,.,TRBV19,.,CAASEVPGSGANVLTF,TGTGCCGCATCAGAGGTCCCTGGCTCTGGGGCCAACGTCCTGACTTTC
TRBJ1-2,few,TRBV2,TRBD1,CASTIRTGLGYTF,TGTGCCAGCACGATCAGGACAGGGTTAGGCTACACCTTC
TRBJ1-6,.,TRBV6-5,TRBD1,CASQPGQGKNSPLHF,TGTGCCAGCCAACCGGGACAGGGGAAAAATTCACCCCTCCACTTT
TRBJ2-7,few,TRBV7-9,TRBD1,CASSSLTTGGNFGYF,TGTGCCAGCAGCTCATTAACGACAGGGGGCAATTTCGGATACTTC
TRBJ1-6,few,TRBV6-6,.,CASSYSSGARGSPLHF,TGTGCCAGCAGTTACTCGTCAGGGGCCCGAGGGTCACCCCTCCACTTT
TRBJ2-5,few,TRBV2,.,CASSGDTAETQYF,TGTGCCAGCAGTGGGGACACCGCTGAGACCCAGTACTTC
TRBJ2-3,.,TRBV2,.,CATSRAGGTDTQYF,TGTGCCACCTCCAGGGCAGGGGGCACAGATACGCAGTATTTT
TRBJ2-7,few,TRBV28,.,CASGSKRGEQYF,TGTGCCAGCGGGTCCAAAAGGGGCGAGCAGTACTTC
TRBJ2-4,few,TRBV6-5,.,CASSYSGRDSIQYF,TGTGCCAGCAGTTACTCGGGGCGGGACAGCATTCAGTACTTC
TRBJ2-3,.,TRBV5-1,.,CASSVTGPDTQYF,TGCGCCAGCAGCGTGACAGGTCCAGATACGCAGTATTTT
TRBJ1-2,few,TRBV6-6,TRBD1,CASSTRNRGLRYTF,TGTGCCAGCAGCACCCGGAACAGGGGGCTTCGCTACACCTTC
TRBJ1-2,.,TRBV19,.,CASSAGFDPYGYTF,TGTGCCAGTAGTGCGGGATTCGACCCCTATGGCTACACCTTC
TRBJ2-3,.,TRBV28,TRBD1,CASSPVGTGGRDTQYF,TGTGCCAGCAGTCCGGTGGGGACAGGGGGCCGGGATACGCAGTATTTT
TRBJ2-1,few,TRBV4-2,TRBD1,CASSHRGLNNEQFF,TGTGCCAGCAGTCACAGGGGGCTGAACAATGAGCAGTTCTTC
TRBJ1-1,.,TRBV19,.,CASTEQGVAEAFF,TGTGCCAGTACCGAACAGGGAGTTGCTGAAGCTTTCTTT
TRBJ2-7,.,TRBV9,TRBD2,CASSVAPGTTYEQYF,TGTGCCAGCAGCGTAGCTCCAGGGACTACCTACGAGCAGTACTTC
TRBJ2-4,.,TRBV2,.,CASTEVLAKNIQYF,TGTGCCAGCACGGAGGTCCTGGCCAAAAACATTCAGTACTTC
TRBJ2-2,many,TRBV11-2,TRBD2,CASSFGLADTGELFF,TGTGCCAGCAGCTTTGGACTAGCGGACACCGGGGAGCTGTTTTTT
TRBJ2-1,.,TRBV19,TRBD2,CASSPPTSGRAYYNEQFF,TGTGCCAGTAGTCCCCCGACTAGCGGGAGGGCTTATTACAATGAGCAGTTCTTC
TRBJ2-1,.,TRBV7-9,.,CASRRTAYIGQFF,TGTGCCAGCAGACGGACAGCTTATATCGGGCAGTTCTTC
TRBJ2-1,few,TRBV5-1,.,CASSLDYSGPAQFF,TGCGCCAGCAGCTTGGATTATTCAGGCCCGGCTCAGTTCTTC
TRBJ2-5,.,TRBV5-4,.,CASSPYPGQETQYF,TGTGCCAGCAGCCCATATCCGGGACAAGAGACCCAGTACTTC
TRBJ1-6,.,TRBV30,.,CAWSQRVYSPLHF,TGTGCCTGGTCTCAACGGGTATATTCACCCCTCCACTTT
TRBJ1-5,.,TRBV28,.,CASRIKRGIGNQPQHF,TGTGCCAGCAGGATTAAACGGGGAATAGGCAATCAGCCCCAGCATTTT
TRBJ2-7,many,TRBV2,TRBD1,CASSVLGQGAYEQYF,TGTGCCAGCAGTGTTTTGGGACAGGGGGCCTACGAGCAGTACTTC
TRBJ2-1,few,TRBV4-3,.,CASSQSEAYNEQFF,TGCGCCAGCAGCCAATCTGAGGCCTACAATGAGCAGTTCTTC
TRBJ2-3,.,TRBV7-2,TRBD2,CASSLMVVAGGPTDTQYF,TGTGCCAGCAGCTTAATGGTAGTAGCGGGGGGGCCGACAGATACGCAGTATTTT
TRBJ2-7,few,TRBV28,.,CAINIGGFSPYEQYF,TGTGCCATCAACATTGGAGGCTTCTCACCATACGAGCAGTACTTC
TRBJ1-6,few,TRBV11-2,.,CASSSGQQQPLHF,TGTGCCAGCAGTTCTGGACAGCAGCAGCCCCTCCACTTT
TRBJ2-7,few,TRBV11-1,.,CASSPRVPYEQYF,TGTGCCAGCAGCCCCAGGGTTCCCTACGAGCAGTACTTC
TRBJ2-7,few,TRBV7-8,TRBD1,CASSLDRGTYEQYF,TGTGCCAGCAGCTTGGACAGGGGCACCTACGAGCAGTACTTC
TRBJ2-1,few,TRBV5-1,TRBD2,CASSPAERGEQFF,TGCGCCAGCAGCCCGGCCGAGCGGGGTGAGCAGTTCTTC
TRBJ2-3,.,TRBV2,.,CASSVAEGPDTQYF,TGTGCCAGCAGTGTTGCGGAGGGGCCAGATACGCAGTATTTT
TRBJ2-1,.,TRBV28,TRBD2,CASSPGLADNNEQFF,TGTGCCAGCAGTCCGGGACTAGCGGACAACAATGAGCAGTTCTTC
TRBJ1-2,many,TRBV7-2,TRBD1,CASSRDRNYGYTF,TGTGCCAGCAGCCGGGACAGGAACTATGGCTACACCTTC
TRBJ1-3,.,TRBV7-9,.,CASSSRGNSGNTIYF,TGTGCCAGCAGCAGCAGGGGCAACTCTGGAAACACCATATATTTT
TRBJ1-2,.,TRBV5-6,.,CASSPGRGYGYTF,TGTGCCAGCAGCCCTGGGAGGGGCTACGGCTACACCTTC
TRBJ2-5,few,TRBV21-1,.,CASSKDPTGDQETQYF,TGTGCCAGCAGCAAAGACCCGACAGGGGATCAAGAGACCCAGTACTTC
TRBJ2-6,.,TRBV7-2,.,CASSPFSGANVLTF,TGTGCCAGCAGCCCCTTCTCTGGGGCCAACGTCCTGACTTTC
TRBJ1-5,few,TRBV11-2,TRBD1,CASTEGQGAGQPQHF,TGTGCCAGCACCGAGGGGCAGGGGGCTGGTCAGCCCCAGCATTTT
TRBJ2-7,.,TRBV7-9,.,CASSLALDSEQYF,TGTGCCAGCAGCTTAGCCCTAGACTCCGAGCAGTACTTC
TRBJ2-1,few,TRBV5-4,.,CASSLNNAVNEQFF,TGTGCCAGCAGCTTGAACAATGCCGTCAATGAGCAGTTCTTC
TRBJ1-4,few,TRBV30,.,CAWAVGGKREKLFF,TGTGCCTGGGCAGTCGGCGGAAAACGGGAAAAACTGTTTTTT
TRBJ1-1,few,TRBV29-1,.,CSAWTDFTEAFF,TGCAGTGCATGGACAGACTTCACTGAAGCTTTCTTT
TRBJ2-2,few,TRBV5-1,TRBD2,CASSGGLAGSGELFF,TGCGCCAGCAGCGGGGGACTAGCGGGATCTGGGGAGCTGTTTTTT
TRBJ2-1,few,TRBV4-3,.,CASSQDWLSPWEQFF,TGCGCCAGCAGCCAAGATTGGCTTTCCCCGTGGGAGCAGTTCTTC
TRBJ1-3,few,TRBV28,.,CASSPRTGRLSGNTIYF,TGTGCCAGCAGTCCCAGGACGGGGAGACTGTCTGGAAACACCATATATTTT
TRBJ2-7,.,TRBV2,TRBD2,CASSIAGGLYEQYF,TGTGCCAGCAGTATAGCGGGAGGTCTCTACGAGCAGTACTTC
TRBJ2-5,.,TRBV5-1,TRBD2,CASSLGLAAETQYF,TGCGCCAGCAGCTTGGGACTAGCGGCAGAGACCCAGTACTTC
TRBJ2-6,few,TRBV28,.,CASSLSTAGANVLTF,TGTGCCAGCAGTTTATCGACTGCTGGGGCCAACGTCCTGACTTTC
TRBJ2-1,few,TRBV5-1,TRBD2,CASSLSSGEEEQFF,TGCGCCAGCAGCTTGTCTAGCGGAGAGGAGGAGCAGTTCTTC